Each of the 5 T cell receptor beta chains below was sequenced from the same sample in a study of blood T cell repertoires in COVID-19. Profiling relied on immunoSEQ multiplex PCR, and the TCRdb table lists in-frame clones only, not all of them. The sample shows 180,000 or so clones, approximately 80% of them seen only once. Sample: PBMCs or T cells enriched from blood (not recorded which). The receptors were gathered from a woman aged 60-75 years who had recovered from COVID-19.

The gene calls are TRBV5-1 and TRBJ1-4, with D hard to call. V lost 4 bases and J 0 bases, leaving 7 bases between the germline ends. Germline V lookup: CDR1 SGHRS, CDR2 YFSETQ. This CDR3 region has 14 residues. Written as DNA, the CDR3 is TGCGCCAGCAGCCCCACAGCAACTAATGAAAAACTGTTTTTT. Protein: CASSPTATNEKLFF. Full variable domain (missing parts from reference TRBV5-1 and TRBJ1-4): KAGVTQTPRYLIKTRGQQVTLSCSPISGHRSVSWYQQTPGQGLQFLFEYFSETQRNKGNFPGRFSGRQFSNSRSEMNVSTLELGDSALYLCASSPTATNEKLFFGSGTQLSVL.

This rearrangement joins TRBV5-5 to TRBJ2-1; 8 nucleotides line up with TRBD1. The V and J ends lost 5 bases and 7 bases, in that order; junction bases with no gene match: 8. The CDR3 contains 14 residues. Per the germline V gene, CDR1 is SGHKS and CDR2 is YYEKEE (reference sequence). The CDR3: CASRRQGARNEQFF. CDR3 nucleotides: TGTGCCAGCAGGCGGCAGGGGGCGCGGAATGAGCAGTTCTTC.

The V and J genes are TRBV19 and TRBJ1-6, with a tentative D call TRBD1 (5 bases). This CDR3 has 14 amino acids. V lost 3 bases, J lost 8 bases, and 11 bases lay in between. The germline V gene encodes CDR1 LNHDA and CDR2 SQIVND (reference sequence). CDR3 protein: CASSILDTDSPLHF. In nucleotides, the CDR3 is TGTGCCAGTAGTATTTTGGACACCGATTCACCCCTCCACTTT. The whole variable domain, filled in from reference TRBV19 and TRBJ1-6, reads DGGITQSPKYLFRKEGQNVTLSCEQNLNHDAMYWYRQDPGQGLRLIYYSQIVNDFQKGDIAEGYSVSREKKESFPLTVTSAQKNPTAFYLCASSILDTDSPLHFGNGTRLTVT.

The chain employs TRBV5-1 and TRBJ2-5; a possible D gene is TRBD2 (6 bases). Germline-derived CDR1 and CDR2 are SGHRS and YFSETQ. The CDR3 sequence is 15 residues long. V shed 0 bases and J shed 3 bases, with 12 bases lying between them. CDR3 residues: CASSLAGGQEETQYF. In nucleotides, the CDR3 is TGCGCCAGCAGCTTGGCCGGGGGTCAAGAAGAGACCCAGTACTTC.

The chain combines TRBV28 with TRBJ2-3; perhaps TRBD2 as D (5 bases). The CDR3 covers 15 residues. CDR1 and CDR2 from the germline V gene are MDHEN and SYDVKM. The V and J ends lost 4 bases and 4 bases respectively, with 15 bases between them. CDR3: CASSSPPGMSDTQYF. The CDR3 DNA reads as TGTGCCAGCAGTTCCCCCCCCGGGATGTCAGATACGCAGTATTTT.